The 6 T cell receptor beta chains below come from one sample, sequenced in a study of blood T cell repertoires in COVID-19. The repertoire was sequenced with immunoSEQ multiplex PCR; TCRdb's copy has only in-frame clones and lacks some. This table has some 520,000 clones, 89% appearing once. Sequencing was done on a sample of peripheral blood. These receptors were taken from a man aged 18 to 29 with COVID-19, enrolled during active disease.

This sequence joins TRBV9 and TRBJ2-6; D perhaps matches TRBD2 (5 bases). The CDR3 has 17 amino acids. Germline V gives CDR1 SGDLS, CDR2 YYNGEE. Trimming cost V 4 bases and J 0 bases, with 14 bases left between them. CDR3 region: CASSPRGYTSGANVLTF. For the CDR3, the DNA is TGTGCCAGCAGCCCCCGGGGATACACCTCTGGGGCCAACGTCCTGACTTTC.

The V gene is TRBV5-4, the J gene TRBJ2-1; 8 positions match TRBD1. Germline V CDR1 and CDR2: SGHNT, YYREEE (reference sequence). The CDR3 loop spans 15 amino acids. V shed 4 bases and J 3 bases; nucleotides not matched to a gene: 6. CDR3 region: CASSPPGGSYNEQFF. Written as DNA, the CDR3 is TGTGCCAGCAGCCCACCAGGGGGCAGCTACAATGAGCAGTTCTTC.

The rearrangement uses TRBV7-9 and TRBJ2-7; TRBD1 agrees at 8 bases. The CDR3 has 14 residues. Trimming removed 7 bases from V and 6 bases from J; junction bases left unmatched: 11. Germline V lookup: CDR1 SEHNR, CDR2 FQNEAQ (reference sequence). The CDR3, as DNA: TGTGCCAGCAACAAAGTAGGACAGGGAACCGAGCAGTACTTC. The encoded protein is CASNKVGQGTEQYF.

The genes are TRBV18 and TRBJ1-2, with TRBD1 matching over 10 bases. The CDR3 totals 17 residues. Germline assignment: CDR1 KGHSH and CDR2 LQKENI. The V segment lost 2 bases and the J segment 5 bases; nucleotides outside the gene matches: 11. The CDR3 protein is CASSPATGGIIGYGYTF. The CDR3 DNA sequence: TGTGCCAGCTCACCAGCGACAGGGGGCATTATCGGGTATGGCTACACCTTC.

This rearrangement joins TRBV19 to TRBJ2-3; D unresolved. The V gene lost 1 base and the J gene lost 1 base, with 9 bases spanning the gap. The CDR3 covers 15 residues. Germline CDR1 LNHDA, CDR2 SQIVND (reference sequence). CDR3 nucleotides: TGTGCCAGTAGTATAGCTGTCGTTGGCACAGATACGCAGTATTTT. The encoded protein is CASSIAVVGTDTQYF.

This chain joins TRBV28 and TRBJ2-3; D is possibly TRBD2 (5 bases). V dropped 9 bases and J dropped 6 bases, with 25 bases sitting between them. The CDR3 sequence is 16 residues long. Germline assignment: CDR1 MDHEN and CDR2 SYDVKM. The CDR3 coding sequence is TGTGCCAGTGCACCCCCAAGCGGAAACTCCCGGGATACGCAGTATTTT. It yields the protein CASAPPSGNSRDTQYF.